This passage covers 24 T cell receptor beta chains from one sample sequenced in a study of T cells in Graves' hyperthyroidism and ophthalmopathy. Template material for amplifying TCR beta CDR3 regions consisted of RNA transcripts. The HTBI set primed first-round TCR CDR3 RT-PCR. TCRdb passed the multiplex PCR reads through MiXCR, listing each CDR3 protein once. The sample holds more than 300,000 distinct CDR3 sequences, approximately 15% seen once. Sequences were obtained from blood. Receptors were obtained from a woman younger than 45 with Graves' ophthalmopathy.

In this sample, this clonotype turned up many times. The chain's CDR3 is CASSHKTSDTQYF. Here the CDR3 DNA reads TGTGCCAGCAGTCACAAAACTTCAGATACGCAGTATTTT. The V call is TRBV6-1, the J call TRBJ2-3; D is unclear. V lost 5 bases and J 4 bases, leaving 10 bases between the germline ends. CDR1 and CDR2 (germline): MNHNS, SASEGT. The CDR3 totals 13 residues.

In its sample, this clonotype was seen many times. V is TRBV7-9 and J is TRBJ2-7; 11 bases fit TRBD2. The CDR3 covers 15 residues. Germline V gene data show CDR1 as SEHNR and CDR2 as FQNEAQ (reference sequence). With 5 bases clipped from V and 2 bases from J, the junction kept 5 bases outside the gene matches. The CDR3 DNA reads as TGTGCCAGCAGCGTAACTAGCGGGGGCACCTACGAGCAGTACTTC. Its translation: CASSVTSGGTYEQYF.

This clonotype was recorded at least ten times. V and J are TRBV11-2 and TRBJ2-5; no clear D. The CDR3 length is 15 residues. The germline V and J ends were trimmed by 1 base and 7 bases, with 16 bases remaining between them. CDR1 and CDR2 from the germline V gene are SGHAT and FQNNGV. CDR3 protein: CASSLADDRAGTQYF. The CDR3 DNA sequence: TGTGCCAGCAGCTTAGCCGACGACCGGGCAGGGACCCAGTACTTC.

In this sample, this clonotype turned up once. Given a much more abundant clone one base away, this may be a read error. The chain combines TRBV20-1 with TRBJ1-6; D may be TRBD1 (5 bases). This CDR3 contains 14 residues. Germline V gene data show CDR1 as DFQATT and CDR2 as SNEGSKA (reference sequence). DNA of the CDR3: TGCAGTGCTGGAGATCTCGGGGGGAATTCACCCCTCCACTTT. It translates to CSAGDLGGNSPLHF.

This clonotype occurred many times. The rearrangement joins TRBV7-2 to TRBJ2-7, with D possibly TRBD2 on 6 matching bases. V lost 3 bases, J lost 3 bases, and 24 bases lay in between. The CDR3 totals 18 residues. From germline, CDR1 is SGHTA and CDR2 FQGNSA. CDR3 nucleotide sequence: TGTGCCAGCAGCTTGGGGCGTCGTTTGATGGGGGGTCTCTACGAGCAGTACTTC. Amino acids: CASSLGRRLMGGLYEQYF.

V gene TRBV19 combines with J gene TRBJ1-4; perhaps TRBD1 as D (5 bases). This CDR3 is built from 14 residues. The ends were cut back, 3 bases at V and 10 bases at J, with 15 bases in the middle. The germline CDR1 and CDR2 sequences are LNHDA and SQIVND (reference sequence). The CDR3 DNA sequence: TGTGCCAGTAGTATGGGACTAGACGATGGAAAACTGTTTTTT. It is translated as CASSMGLDDGKLFF.

Note on this clonotype: This sequence may be a read error, since a much larger clone differs from it by one base. The rearrangement uses TRBV6-2 or TRBV6-3 and TRBJ1-5; D is possibly TRBD1 (5 bases). The length of the CDR3 is 15 residues. Germline-derived CDR1 and CDR2 are MNHEY and SVGEGT. In DNA form, the CDR3 reads TGTGCCAGCAGACCGAGGGGTTGGAGCAATCAGCCCCGGCATTTT. This gives the protein CASRPRGWSNQPRHF.

This clonotype was picked up many times. The chain links TRBV2 to TRBJ1-2, with 7 bases aligning to TRBD1. J was trimmed by 0 bases and V by 6 bases; bases with no gene match: 7. There are 15 residues in the CDR3. Germline V CDR1 and CDR2: SNHLY, FYNNEI. This CDR3 reads CASRGGQLANYGYTF. The CDR3 bases are TGTGCCAGCAGGGGGGGACAGTTAGCTAACTATGGCTACACCTTC. Together with reference TRBV2 and TRBJ1-2, the CDR3 gives the full variable domain: EPEVTQTPSHQVTQMGQEVILRCVPISNHLYFYWYRQILGQKVEFLVSFYNNEISEKSEIFDDQFSVERPDGSNFTLKIRSTKLEDSAMYFCASRGGQLANYGYTFGSGTRLTVV.

The rearrangement links TRBV2 to TRBJ2-7, with 11 bases matching TRBD2. V lost 4 bases and J lost 3; bases outside the gene matches: 5. The length of the CDR3 is 15 residues. Germline lookup yields CDR1 SNHLY and CDR2 FYNNEI. The DNA of the CDR3 is TGTGCCAGCAGTGGGGGACTAGCGGAAGGCTACGAGCAGTACTTC. Amino acids: CASSGGLAEGYEQYF. The full variable domain, in which reference TRBV2 and TRBJ2-7 provide the parts outside the CDR3, is EPEVTQTPSHQVTQMGQEVILRCVPISNHLYFYWYRQILGQKVEFLVSFYNNEISEKSEIFDDQFSVERPDGSNFTLKIRSTKLEDSAMYFCASSGGLAEGYEQYFGPGTRLTVT.

This clonotype was observed at least ten times. The CDR3 sequence is CSARDALAGGPREQFF. The CDR3 DNA sequence: TGCAGTGCTAGAGATGCACTAGCGGGCGGTCCAAGGGAGCAGTTCTTC. The V and J genes are TRBV20-1 and TRBJ2-1; 9 bases agree with TRBD2. Trimming at V came to 0 bases and at J to 10 bases, leaving 13 bases not matched to a gene. This CDR3 comprises 16 residues. Germline V gene data show CDR1 as DFQATT and CDR2 as SNEGSKA (reference sequence).

This clonotype showed up many times. The V and J genes are TRBV12-3 or TRBV12-4 and TRBJ2-3, with D uncertain. Trimming removed 3 bases at V and 2 bases at J, with 9 bases between. This CDR3 is 14 amino acids long. CDR3 DNA sequence: TGTGCCAGCAGTTTTCTTCATGCCACAGATACGCAGTATTTT. This codes for CASSFLHATDTQYF.

This clonotype was picked up many times. V usage is TRBV7-8 and J usage is TRBJ1-4; possibly TRBD1 for D (6 bases). The CDR3 has 17 amino acids. The germline CDR1 and CDR2 sequences are SGHVS and FQNEAQ. V shed 5 bases and J shed 7 bases, with 23 bases lying between them. CDR3 DNA: TGTGCCAGCAGCCCCGGGGGGGCGCGTGGCGGTCCTGAAAAACTGTTTTTT. It yields the protein CASSPGGARGGPEKLFF.

The sample holds many counts of this clonotype. CDR3 nucleotides: TGTGCCAGCTCACCTCTAGAGTCCTCTGGAAACACCATATATTTT. Encoded protein: CASSPLESSGNTIYF. V and J are TRBV18 and TRBJ1-3, with D uncertain. The CDR3 length is 15 residues. Germline V CDR1 and CDR2: KGHSH, LQKENI. V lost 3 bases, J lost 0 bases, and 9 bases lay in between.

Ten or more counts support this clonotype. The V and J genes are TRBV20-1 and TRBJ1-5; 8 bases are shared with TRBD1. V trimming: 0 bases; J trimming: 2 bases; junction bases outside the gene matches: 9. The V gene's germline CDR1 is DFQATT and CDR2 SNEGSKA (reference sequence). This CDR3 spans 17 amino acids. CDR3 nucleotides: TGCAGTGCTAGAGATGGCCTGAGACAGGGGCGCAATCAGCCCCAGCATTTT. It specifies CSARDGLRQGRNQPQHF.

This clonotype was seen repeatedly, ten times or more. The chain combines TRBV6-1 with TRBJ1-2; possibly TRBD1 for D (5 bases). The CDR3 has 13 amino acids. V lost 10 bases and J lost 7, with 19 bases in between. Per the germline V gene, CDR1 is MNHNS and CDR2 is SASEGT. The CDR3 nucleotides are TGTGCCACCGCAACCCCGGGGGGTCTTGGCTACACCTTC. It specifies CATATPGGLGYTF.

This clonotype was recorded once. One base away lies a much larger clone, so this may be a sequencing read error. The gene calls are TRBV6-6 and TRBJ1-6; 9 bases are shared with TRBD1. Per germline, CDR1 MNHNY and CDR2 SVGAGI (reference sequence). Trimming at V came to 0 bases and at J to 11 bases, leaving 11 bases not matched to a gene. CDR3 length: 17 amino acids. DNA for the CDR3: TGTGCCAGCAGTTACTCGATCGCCGGGACAGGGAGGACACCCCTCCACTTT. It encodes CASSYSIAGTGRTPLHF.

At least ten counts were recorded for this clonotype. V and J are TRBV5-6 and TRBJ2-5; D possibly corresponds to TRBD2 (5 bases). CDR3 size: 16 residues. Deletions cut 3 bases from V and 0 bases from J, with 15 bases between. Germline lookup yields CDR1 SGHDT and CDR2 YYEEEE. The CDR3 loop reads CASSSNRRGNQETQYF. As DNA, the CDR3 is TGTGCCAGCAGCTCAAACCGTCGGGGAAACCAAGAGACCCAGTACTTC.

Only a few counts were recorded for this clonotype. The chain links TRBV20-1 to TRBJ1-1; D uncertain. The CDR3 sequence is 15 residues long. Trimming pared 0 bases from V and 6 bases from J, leaving 17 bases between. Germline values: CDR1 DFQATT, CDR2 SNEGSKA (reference sequence). This CDR3 is CSARDRMGFLPEAFF. Written as DNA, the CDR3 is TGCAGTGCTAGAGATCGGATGGGATTCCTACCTGAAGCTTTCTTT.

This chain links TRBV3-1 with TRBJ1-3; D uncertain. This CDR3 region has 15 residues. Looked up from germline, CDR1 is LGHDT and CDR2 is YNNKEL (reference sequence). Trimming took 3 bases from V and 0 from J, leaving 9 bases between them. The CDR3 sequence: CASSQDLISGNTIYF. CDR3 coding DNA: TGTGCCAGCAGCCAGGACCTAATCTCTGGAAACACCATATATTTT.

This clonotype occurred many times. V is TRBV13 and J is TRBJ2-5; 7 bases fit TRBD1. The trim removed 3 bases at V and 5 bases at J, leaving 9 bases unmatched. The CDR3 is 15 amino acids. CDR1 and CDR2 (germline): PRHDT, FYEKMQ (reference sequence). CDR3: CASSFLRQGAETQYF. CDR3 nucleotide sequence: TGTGCCAGCAGCTTCCTTCGACAGGGCGCGGAGACCCAGTACTTC.

In this sample, this clonotype turned up many times. The chain links TRBV19 to TRBJ1-1; 9 nucleotides align to TRBD1. This CDR3 comprises 14 residues. V lost 6 bases, J lost 9 bases, and 11 bases stayed unmatched. CDR1 is LNHDA, CDR2 SQIVND, per germline (reference sequence). CDR3 sequence (DNA): TGTGCCAGTAGGTATCCCCGGACAGGGGACAAAGCTTTCTTT. This sequence encodes CASRYPRTGDKAFF.

Ten or more counts support this clonotype. This chain links TRBV18 with TRBJ2-7; D perhaps matches TRBD1 (5 bases). Germline CDR1 reads KGHSH; CDR2 reads LQKENI. V was trimmed by 8 bases and J by 5 bases, leaving 16 bases between them. CDR3 size: 13 residues. DNA for the CDR3: TGTGCCAGCGCCCCCCGAGGCAGGGACGAGCAGTACTTC. Translating gives CASAPRGRDEQYF. Based on the CDR3 plus reference TRBV18 and TRBJ2-7, the full variable domain is NAGVMQNPRHLVRRRGQEARLRCSPMKGHSHVYWYRQLPEEGLKFMVYLQKENIIDESGMPKERFSAEFPKEGPSILRIQQVVRGDSAAYFCASAPRGRDEQYFGPGTRLTVT.

The J gene is TRBJ2-7, the V gene TRBV6-1; 10 bases are a match to TRBD2. V lost 6 bases, J lost 6 bases, and 8 bases stayed unmatched. CDR3 size: 14 residues. Germline CDR1 reads MNHNS; CDR2 reads SASEGT. The CDR3, as DNA: TGTGCCAGCAGCCCAACCGGACTAGCGGCCGAGCAGTACTTC. This translates into CASSPTGLAAEQYF.

In its sample, this clonotype was seen many times. This chain links TRBV27 with TRBJ2-1, with TRBD2 matching over 10 bases. CDR1 MNHEY and CDR2 SMNVEV come from the germline V gene (reference sequence). The CDR3 contains 15 residues. J was trimmed by 2 bases and V by 6 bases; bases with no gene match: 4. CDR3 sequence: CASRPSGGTYNEQFF. CDR3 sequence (DNA): TGTGCCAGCAGGCCTAGCGGGGGAACCTACAATGAGCAGTTCTTC.